This record looks at one T cell receptor (beta chain) sequence and its context. Its antigen is unidentified. After removal of 5 bases from V and 8 bases from J, the junction contained 6 bases not matched to a gene. The CDR3 consists of 13 residues. The germline gives CDR1 GTSNPN, CDR2 SVGIG (reference sequence). The record originates from a study of shared clonotypes between healthy human individuals. Each of the donors was a healthy adult who was HIV-negative and had not had a recent acute infection or vaccination. Caucasian adults residing in Nashville, Tennessee made up all the donors. Findings of the study overall: Sampling covered blood only; tissue repertoires likely differ.

It was across several immunoSEQ plates that each subset's genomic DNA was evenly split. Sequenced by immunoSEQ multiplex PCR; TCRdb stores in-frame clones only, minus some. Of more than 400,000 clones detected, around 80% appear once; the ten largest clones hold approximately 12%. The clonotype originates from a woman in her 40s in good health. Some clones in this sample may be carry-over from other donors' samples. The sequenced material came from PBMCs. The chain uses TRBV30 and TRBJ1-4; 9 bases are shared with TRBD1. DNA for the CDR3: TGTGCCTGGCGACAGGGGGTTAGAGAAAAACTGTTTTTT. Encoded protein: CAWRQGVREKLFF.